The 5 T cell receptor beta chains given below trace back to one sample, sequenced in a study of T cells expressing NK-cell markers. Following a re-call of the 5' RACE reads, TCRdb has one entry per CDR3 protein and lacks DNA. This sample contains 400,000 to 450,000 distinct CDR3 sequences. Sequenced: blood T cells: a sorted CD56 or NKG2C T cell subset, CD4+ or CD8+ T cells, or bulk PBMC T cells (not recorded which). The receptors were sampled from a woman aged 18 to 75 in good health.

CDR3 region: CASSLAGGYPQYF. V gene TRBV7-2 combines with J gene TRBJ2-3; with no DNA, the TCRdb D assignment of TRBD1 cannot be verified. The CDR3 totals 13 residues. Germline V lookup: CDR1 SGHTA, CDR2 FQGNSA.

This chain uses TRBV5-1 with TRBJ2-2; TCRdb proposes TRBD1, but this gene call is untestable without DNA. Germline loops: CDR1 SGHRS, CDR2 YFSETQ. This CDR3 is built from 14 residues. CDR3 sequence reads: CASSHQGLTGELFF.

The chain links TRBV27 to TRBJ2-1; the TRBD2 assignment by TCRdb is unverifiable without DNA. CDR3 length: 14 amino acids. CDR1 and CDR2 (germline): MNHEY, SMNVEV (reference sequence). The CDR3 here is CASRLAWTYNEQFF.

The rearrangement joins TRBV15 to TRBJ1-2. The germline V gene encodes CDR1 LNHNV and CDR2 YYDKDF (reference sequence). The CDR3 spans 16 residues. This CDR3 reads CATSRALGGSNYGYTF.

The V call is TRBV7-2, the J call TRBJ2-5; no DNA is available, so the TRBD1 call from TCRdb remains unchecked. The CDR3 has 15 amino acids. Germline V gene sequence: CDR1 SGHTA, CDR2 FQGNSA. CDR3 amino acids: CASSRPSFKGETQYF.